Listed below are T cell receptor beta chains from one sample, sequenced in a study of OX40 agonist ivuxolimab in advanced cancers. Libraries were prepared by immunoSEQ multiplex PCR; TCRdb keeps only in-frame clonotypes and omits some of them. This repertoire shows tens of thousands of clones, 77% found once; its top ten account for 6.3%. The input for sequencing was CD4+ or CD8+ T cells sorted from blood, taken in a trial of the OX40 agonist ivuxolimab. The receptors here all came from an adult with an advanced solid tumor such as melanoma, head and neck, liver or kidney cancer. Both conserved end residues are part of each CDR3. A clone size is listed for some rows: how often the clone was seen (once, few, many), or a class if it is expanded.

cdr3_aa: CASSLAQGGFSTDTQYF
j_call: TRBJ2-3
clone_size: .
v_call: TRBV7-9

cdr3_aa: CAWSPDRPGYEQYF
j_call: .
clone_size: .
v_call: TRBV30

cdr3_aa: CASSYRTGGTGETQYF
j_call: TRBJ2-5
clone_size: .
v_call: TRBV6-5

cdr3_aa: CASSEVGAYNEQFF
j_call: TRBJ2-1
clone_size: .
v_call: TRBV2

cdr3_aa: CAISEPRVGAGELFF
j_call: TRBJ2-2
clone_size: .
v_call: TRBV10-3

cdr3_aa: CASSIEERYNEQFF
j_call: TRBJ2-1
clone_size: .
v_call: TRBV19

cdr3_aa: CASSLAGTGDVPLHF
j_call: TRBJ1-6
clone_size: once
v_call: TRBV18

cdr3_aa: CASSYSIARGYTF
j_call: TRBJ1-2
clone_size: .
v_call: TRBV6-6

cdr3_aa: CASSRDRGQVQPQHF
j_call: TRBJ1-5
clone_size: .
v_call: TRBV7-2

cdr3_aa: CASSESAYNTQYF
j_call: TRBJ2-3
clone_size: .
v_call: TRBV25-1

cdr3_aa: CASSLGRANTGELFF
j_call: TRBJ2-2
clone_size: once
v_call: TRBV7-6

cdr3_aa: CASSFRTAQRFEAKNIQYF
j_call: TRBJ2-4
clone_size: .
v_call: TRBV5-1

cdr3_aa: CASGLAGGETQYF
j_call: TRBJ2-5
clone_size: .
v_call: TRBV27

cdr3_aa: CASRSPRDRESEREQFF
j_call: TRBJ2-1
clone_size: .
v_call: TRBV7-9